A selection of T cell receptor beta chains follows, all from one sample in a study of CD8+ T cells in alopecia areata. Sequencing was performed with immunoSEQ multiplex PCR; in TCRdb, only in-frame clones are kept and a portion is missing. The table lists 190,000 or so clones, around 58% of them singletons. The material sequenced was CD8+ T cells sorted from blood, taken at week 24, from a patient treated with tofacitinib. The source is a human donor with alopecia areata. Both conserved end residues are part of each CDR3. D genes are given only for firm matches. Expanded clones are given a class, and other clones once, few, many or no size at all.

d_call: .
v_call: TRBV25-1
clone_size: .
j_call: TRBJ2-2
cdr3_aa: CASSETPGELFF
cdr3_nt: TGTGCCAGCAGTGAAACCCCCGGGGAGCTGTTTTTT

d_call: .
v_call: TRBV30
clone_size: .
j_call: TRBJ1-2
cdr3_aa: CAWSGQGPNYGYTF
cdr3_nt: TGTGCCTGGAGTGGGCAGGGACCCAACTATGGCTACACCTTC

d_call: TRBD1
v_call: TRBV23-1
clone_size: few
j_call: TRBJ1-4
cdr3_aa: CASSQIPGGEAEKLFF
cdr3_nt: TGCGCCAGCAGTCAAATCCCAGGGGGCGAAGCTGAAAAACTGTTTTTT

d_call: .
v_call: TRBV30
clone_size: .
j_call: TRBJ2-5
cdr3_aa: CAWSVLAQETQYF
cdr3_nt: TGTGCCTGGAGTGTGCTTGCTCAAGAGACCCAGTACTTC

d_call: .
v_call: TRBV9
clone_size: few
j_call: TRBJ2-3
cdr3_aa: CASRGDTQYF
cdr3_nt: TGTGCCAGCAGGGGGGATACGCAGTATTTT

d_call: .
v_call: TRBV9
clone_size: .
j_call: TRBJ2-1
cdr3_aa: CASSVGSGQRNNEQFF
cdr3_nt: TGTGCCAGCAGCGTAGGGTCAGGTCAAAGAAACAATGAGCAGTTCTTC

d_call: .
v_call: TRBV9
clone_size: .
j_call: TRBJ1-4
cdr3_aa: CASSGVVDEKLFF
cdr3_nt: TGTGCCAGCAGCGGGGTGGTGGATGAAAAACTGTTTTTT

d_call: .
v_call: TRBV5-1
clone_size: .
j_call: TRBJ2-3
cdr3_aa: CASRPNADTQYF
cdr3_nt: TGCGCCAGCAGGCCGAACGCAGATACGCAGTATTTT

d_call: TRBD1
v_call: TRBV27
clone_size: .
j_call: TRBJ2-1
cdr3_aa: CASTAPGQAYNEQFF
cdr3_nt: TGTGCCAGCACCGCGCCGGGACAGGCCTACAATGAGCAGTTCTTC

d_call: .
v_call: TRBV11-2
clone_size: .
j_call: TRBJ2-5
cdr3_aa: CASSSTWGARETQYF
cdr3_nt: TGTGCCAGCAGCTCCACGTGGGGGGCCAGAGAGACCCAGTACTTC

d_call: .
v_call: TRBV7-9
clone_size: .
j_call: TRBJ2-7
cdr3_aa: CASTTHTGVRVYEQYF
cdr3_nt: TGTGCCAGCACAACTCATACAGGTGTAAGAGTCTACGAGCAGTACTTC

d_call: .
v_call: TRBV6-5
clone_size: few
j_call: TRBJ2-6
cdr3_aa: CASSYSRSGANVLTF
cdr3_nt: TGTGCCAGCAGTTACTCGAGATCTGGGGCCAACGTCCTGACTTTC

d_call: .
v_call: TRBV6-4
clone_size: .
j_call: TRBJ1-1
cdr3_aa: CASSEGVNTEAFF
cdr3_nt: TGTGCCAGCAGTGAAGGGGTGAACACTGAAGCTTTCTTT

d_call: .
v_call: TRBV4-2
clone_size: .
j_call: TRBJ2-3
cdr3_aa: CASSQDNPILYF
cdr3_nt: TGTGCCAGCAGCCAAGACAACCCGATTCTGTATTTT

d_call: .
v_call: TRBV13
clone_size: few
j_call: TRBJ1-2
cdr3_aa: CASRVLQEVYGYTF
cdr3_nt: TGTGCCAGCAGAGTCCTTCAGGAGGTCTATGGCTACACCTTC

d_call: .
v_call: TRBV13
clone_size: .
j_call: TRBJ2-6
cdr3_aa: CASSSGPSGANVLTF
cdr3_nt: TGTGCCAGCAGCTCGGGTCCTTCTGGGGCCAACGTCCTGACTTTC

d_call: .
v_call: TRBV5-1
clone_size: .
j_call: TRBJ2-5
cdr3_aa: CASSSEGQLQETQYF
cdr3_nt: TGCGCCAGCAGCTCGGAAGGACAGTTACAAGAGACCCAGTACTTC

d_call: TRBD1
v_call: TRBV5-1
clone_size: .
j_call: TRBJ2-3
cdr3_aa: CASRRDRGTDTQYF
cdr3_nt: TGCGCCAGCAGACGGGACAGGGGTACAGATACGCAGTATTTT

d_call: .
v_call: TRBV7-9
clone_size: .
j_call: TRBJ1-1
cdr3_aa: CASSAGMTEAFF
cdr3_nt: TGTGCCAGCAGCGCGGGGATGACTGAAGCTTTCTTT

d_call: .
v_call: TRBV6-6
clone_size: .
j_call: TRBJ1-6
cdr3_aa: CASSYEEGNSPLHF
cdr3_nt: TGTGCCAGCAGTTACGAGGAGGGTAATTCACCCCTCCACTTT

d_call: .
v_call: TRBV7-9
clone_size: .
j_call: TRBJ1-5
cdr3_aa: CASSAGLSNQPQHF
cdr3_nt: TGTGCCAGCAGCGCCGGACTTAGCAATCAGCCCCAGCATTTT

d_call: .
v_call: TRBV29-1
clone_size: few
j_call: TRBJ2-2
cdr3_aa: CSVEIQGRKNTGELFF
cdr3_nt: TGCAGCGTTGAGATACAGGGAAGGAAGAACACCGGGGAGCTGTTTTTT

d_call: .
v_call: TRBV10-3
clone_size: few
j_call: TRBJ2-7
cdr3_aa: CAITEGDEQYF
cdr3_nt: TGTGCCATCACGGAAGGGGACGAGCAGTACTTC